This TCR beta chain was sequenced during a study of blood T cell repertoires in COVID-19. The protocol was immunoSEQ multiplex PCR, while the TCRdb copy is restricted to in-frame clones and leaves out a portion. This sample has some 260,000 clones; around 80% occur once, and the top ten carry about 4%. The receptor comes from a man aged 25-45 years with acute COVID-19. Sequenced sample: PBMCs or T cells enriched from blood (not recorded which).

This CDR3 reads CASSVDSTEAFF. The CDR3 DNA is TGTGCCAGCAGCGTTGACAGCACTGAAGCTTTCTTT. The J gene is TRBJ1-1, the V gene TRBV9; TRBD1 is a possible D gene (5 bases). The germline CDR1 and CDR2 sequences are SGDLS and YYNGEE. The ends were cut back, 2 bases at V and 4 bases at J, with 6 bases in the middle. This CDR3 spans 12 amino acids.